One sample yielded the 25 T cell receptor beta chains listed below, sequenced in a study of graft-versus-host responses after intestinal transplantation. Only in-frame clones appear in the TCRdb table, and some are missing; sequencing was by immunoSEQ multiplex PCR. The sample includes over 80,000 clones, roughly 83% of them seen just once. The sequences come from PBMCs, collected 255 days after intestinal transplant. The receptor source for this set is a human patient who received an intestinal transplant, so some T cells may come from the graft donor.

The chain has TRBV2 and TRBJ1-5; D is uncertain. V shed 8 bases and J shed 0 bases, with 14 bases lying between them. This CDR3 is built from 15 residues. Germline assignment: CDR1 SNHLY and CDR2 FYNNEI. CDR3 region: CASSPEVISNQPQHF. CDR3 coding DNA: TGTGCCAGCTCTCCCGAGGTGATTAGCAATCAGCCCCAGCATTTT.

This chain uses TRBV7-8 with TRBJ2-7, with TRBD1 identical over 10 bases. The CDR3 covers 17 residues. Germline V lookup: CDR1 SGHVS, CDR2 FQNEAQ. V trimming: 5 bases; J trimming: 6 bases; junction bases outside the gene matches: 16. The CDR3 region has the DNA TGTGCCAGCAGCCCAGGAGACAGGGGGCAAATAGTGAGCGAGCAGTACGTC. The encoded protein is CASSPGDRGQIVSEQYV.

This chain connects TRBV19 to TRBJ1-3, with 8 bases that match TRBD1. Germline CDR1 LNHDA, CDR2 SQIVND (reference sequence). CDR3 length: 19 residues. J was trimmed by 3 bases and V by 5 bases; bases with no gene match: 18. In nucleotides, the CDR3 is TGTGCCAGTAGTTTCGGTCCACCCGGACAGGGCAGAGATGGAAACACCATATATTTT. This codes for CASSFGPPGQGRDGNTIYF. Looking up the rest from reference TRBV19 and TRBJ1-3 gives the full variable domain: DGGITQSPKYLFRKEGQNVTLSCEQNLNHDAMYWYRQDPGQGLRLIYYSQIVNDFQKGDIAEGYSVSREKKESFPLTVTSAQKNPTAFYLCASSFGPPGQGRDGNTIYFGEGSWLTVV.

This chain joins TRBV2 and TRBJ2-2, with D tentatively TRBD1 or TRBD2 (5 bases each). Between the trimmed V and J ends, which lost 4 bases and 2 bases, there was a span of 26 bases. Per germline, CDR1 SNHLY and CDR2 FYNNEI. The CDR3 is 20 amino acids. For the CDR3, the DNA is TGTGCCAGCAGTGCTAGCTGGGCCCCGAGGCAGGGAGTCAACACCGGGGAGCTGTTTTTT. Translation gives CASSASWAPRQGVNTGELFF.

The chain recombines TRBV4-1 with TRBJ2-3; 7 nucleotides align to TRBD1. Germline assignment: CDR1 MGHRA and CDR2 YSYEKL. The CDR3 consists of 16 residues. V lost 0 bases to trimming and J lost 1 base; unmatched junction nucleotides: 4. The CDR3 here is CASSQEGGQRTDTQYF. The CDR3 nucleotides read TGCGCCAGCAGCCAAGAAGGGGGCCAACGCACAGATACGCAGTATTTT.

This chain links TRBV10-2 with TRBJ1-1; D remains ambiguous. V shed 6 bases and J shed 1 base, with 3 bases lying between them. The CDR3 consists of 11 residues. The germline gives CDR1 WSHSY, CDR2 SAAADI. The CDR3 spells CASRQNTEAFF. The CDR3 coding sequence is TGCGCCAGCAGGCAGAACACTGAAGCTTTCTTT.

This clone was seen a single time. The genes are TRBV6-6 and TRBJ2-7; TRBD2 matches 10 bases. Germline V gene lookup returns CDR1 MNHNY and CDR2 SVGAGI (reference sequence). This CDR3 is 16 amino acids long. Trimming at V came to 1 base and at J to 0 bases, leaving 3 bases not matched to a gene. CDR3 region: CASSYLASGSSYEQYF. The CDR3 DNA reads TGTGCCAGCAGTTACTTGGCTAGCGGGAGCTCCTACGAGCAGTACTTC.

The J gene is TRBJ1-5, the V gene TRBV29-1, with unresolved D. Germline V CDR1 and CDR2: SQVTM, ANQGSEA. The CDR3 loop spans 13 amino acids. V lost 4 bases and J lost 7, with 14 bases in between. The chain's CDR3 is CSVAVILGQPQHF. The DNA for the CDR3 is TGCAGCGTTGCGGTCATTTTGGGACAGCCCCAGCATTTT.

In DNA form, the CDR3 reads TGTGCCAGCAGCTTGCGGTTACTAGCGGGGGCCCAAGAGACCCAGTACTTC. Translating it yields CASSLRLLAGAQETQYF. The chain has TRBV5-4 and TRBJ2-5; 11 nucleotides match TRBD2. The CDR3 covers 17 residues. Germline V gives CDR1 SGHNT, CDR2 YYREEE (reference sequence). Trimming took 1 base from V and 1 from J; bases not matched to a gene: 6. Full variable domain (outside the CDR3, taken from reference TRBV5-4 and TRBJ2-5): ETGVTQSPTHLIKTRGQQVTLRCSSQSGHNTVSWYQQALGQGPQFIFQYYREEENGRGNFPPRFSGLQFPNYSSELNVNALELDDSALYLCASSLRLLAGAQETQYFGPGTRLLVL.

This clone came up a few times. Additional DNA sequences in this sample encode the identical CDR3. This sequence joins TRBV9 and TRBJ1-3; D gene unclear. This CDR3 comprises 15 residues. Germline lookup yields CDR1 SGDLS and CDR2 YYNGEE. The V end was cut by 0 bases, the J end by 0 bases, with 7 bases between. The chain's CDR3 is CASSVDGDSGNTIYF. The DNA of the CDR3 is TGTGCCAGCAGCGTAGACGGAGACTCTGGAAACACCATATATTTT.

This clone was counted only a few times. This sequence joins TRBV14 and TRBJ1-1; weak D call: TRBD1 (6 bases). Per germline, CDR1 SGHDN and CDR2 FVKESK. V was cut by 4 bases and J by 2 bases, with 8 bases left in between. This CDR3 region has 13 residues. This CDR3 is CASSLQGNTEAFF. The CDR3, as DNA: TGTGCCAGCAGCCTACAGGGTAACACTGAAGCTTTCTTT.

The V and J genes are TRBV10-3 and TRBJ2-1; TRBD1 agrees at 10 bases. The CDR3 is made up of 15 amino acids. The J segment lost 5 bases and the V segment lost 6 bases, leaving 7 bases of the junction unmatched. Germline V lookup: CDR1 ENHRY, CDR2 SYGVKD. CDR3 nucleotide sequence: TGTGCCATCAGCCGAGGGGACAGGGGTAACAATGAGCAGTTCTTC. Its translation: CAISRGDRGNNEQFF.

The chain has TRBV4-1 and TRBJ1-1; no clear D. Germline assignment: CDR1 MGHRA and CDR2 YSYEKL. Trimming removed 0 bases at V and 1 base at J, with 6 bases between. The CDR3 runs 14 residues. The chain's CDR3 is CASSQDHGNTEAFF. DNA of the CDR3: TGCGCCAGCAGCCAAGACCACGGGAACACTGAAGCTTTCTTT.

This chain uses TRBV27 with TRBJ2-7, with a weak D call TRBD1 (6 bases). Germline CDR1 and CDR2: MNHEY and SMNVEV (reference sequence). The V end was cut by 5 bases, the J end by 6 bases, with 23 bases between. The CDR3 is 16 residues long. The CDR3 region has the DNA TGTGCCAGCAGTGCGTTGGTAGGGGGACGAATCCCCGAGCAGTACTTC. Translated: CASSALVGGRIPEQYF.

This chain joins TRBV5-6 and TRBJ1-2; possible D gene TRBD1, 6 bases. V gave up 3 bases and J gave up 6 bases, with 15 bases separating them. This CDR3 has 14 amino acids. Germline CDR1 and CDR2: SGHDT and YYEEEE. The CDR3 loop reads CASSSAWGLNGYTF. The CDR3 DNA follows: TGTGCCAGCAGCTCCGCGTGGGGGCTAAATGGCTACACCTTC.

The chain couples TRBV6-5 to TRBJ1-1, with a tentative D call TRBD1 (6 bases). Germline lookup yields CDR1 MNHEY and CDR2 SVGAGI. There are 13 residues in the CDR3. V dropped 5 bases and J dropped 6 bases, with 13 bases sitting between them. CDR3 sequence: CASSDVQGSEAFF. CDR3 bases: TGTGCCAGCAGTGACGTACAGGGATCTGAAGCTTTCTTT.

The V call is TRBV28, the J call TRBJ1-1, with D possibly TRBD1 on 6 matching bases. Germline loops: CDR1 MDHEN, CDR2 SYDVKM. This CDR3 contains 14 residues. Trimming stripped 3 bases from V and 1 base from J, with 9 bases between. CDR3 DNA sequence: TGTGCCAGCAGTTTCCGGGGGCGGAACACTGAAGCTTTCTTT. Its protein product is CASSFRGRNTEAFF.

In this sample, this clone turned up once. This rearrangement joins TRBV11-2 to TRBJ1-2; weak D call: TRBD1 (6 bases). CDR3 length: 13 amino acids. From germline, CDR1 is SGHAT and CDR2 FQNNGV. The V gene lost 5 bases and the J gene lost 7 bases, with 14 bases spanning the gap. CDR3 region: CASSARTAFGYTF. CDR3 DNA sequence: TGTGCCAGCAGCGCCCGGACAGCGTTTGGCTACACCTTC.

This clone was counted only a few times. The CDR3 loop is CASSLRAGGDYEQYF. In DNA form, the CDR3 reads TGTGCCAGCAGCTTACGGGCGGGAGGGGACTACGAGCAGTACTTC. The J gene is TRBJ2-7, the V gene TRBV7-6, with 9 bases lining up with TRBD2. CDR3 length: 15 amino acids. V was clipped by 2 bases and J by 3 bases; unmatched bases: 5. Germline CDR1 reads SGHVS; CDR2 reads FNYEAQ.

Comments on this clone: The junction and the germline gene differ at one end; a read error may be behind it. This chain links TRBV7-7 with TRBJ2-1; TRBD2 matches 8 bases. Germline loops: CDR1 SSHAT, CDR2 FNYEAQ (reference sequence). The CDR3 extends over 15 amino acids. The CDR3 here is CASSSQAGENNEQFF. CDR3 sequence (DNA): TGTGCTAGCAGCTCACAAGCGGGGGAGAACAATGAGCAGTTCTTC. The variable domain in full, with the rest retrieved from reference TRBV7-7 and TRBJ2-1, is GAGVSQSPRYKVTKRGQDVTLRCDPISSHATLYWYQQALGQGPEFLTYFNYEAQPDKSGLPSDRFSAERPEGSISTLTIQRTEQRDSAMYRCASSSQAGENNEQFFGPGTRLTVL.

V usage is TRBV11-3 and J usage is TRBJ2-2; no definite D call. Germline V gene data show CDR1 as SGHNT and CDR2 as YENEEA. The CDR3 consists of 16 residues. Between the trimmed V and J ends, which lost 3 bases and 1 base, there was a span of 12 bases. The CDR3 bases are TGTGCCAGCAGCTTGGGTAGCTCTCAGAACACCGGGGAGCTGTTTTTT. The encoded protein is CASSLGSSQNTGELFF.

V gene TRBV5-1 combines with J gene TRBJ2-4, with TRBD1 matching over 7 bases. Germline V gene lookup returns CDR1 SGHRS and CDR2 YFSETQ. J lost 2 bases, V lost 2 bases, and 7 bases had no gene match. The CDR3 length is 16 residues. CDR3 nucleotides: TGCGCCAGCAGCTTCACAGGGGTTGGGCCCAAAAACATTCAGTACTTC. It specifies CASSFTGVGPKNIQYF.

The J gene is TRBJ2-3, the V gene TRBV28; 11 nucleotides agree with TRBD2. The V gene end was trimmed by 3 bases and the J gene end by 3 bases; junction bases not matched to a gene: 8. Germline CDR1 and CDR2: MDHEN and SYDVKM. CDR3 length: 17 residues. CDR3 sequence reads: CASSFGTSGRLTDTQYF. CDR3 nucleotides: TGTGCCAGCAGTTTTGGCACTAGCGGGAGACTAACAGATACGCAGTATTTT.

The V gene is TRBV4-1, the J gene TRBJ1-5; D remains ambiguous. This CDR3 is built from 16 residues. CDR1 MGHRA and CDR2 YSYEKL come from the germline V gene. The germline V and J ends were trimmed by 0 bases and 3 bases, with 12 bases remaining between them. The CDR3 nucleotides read TGCGCCAGCAGCCAAGAATTAGGACGGATCAATCAGCCCCAGCATTTT. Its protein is CASSQELGRINQPQHF.

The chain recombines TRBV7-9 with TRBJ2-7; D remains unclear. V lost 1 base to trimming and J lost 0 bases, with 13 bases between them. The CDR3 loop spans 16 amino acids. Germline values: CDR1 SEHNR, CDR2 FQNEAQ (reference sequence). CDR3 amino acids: CASSLVPEADSYEQYF. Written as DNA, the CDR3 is TGTGCCAGCAGCTTAGTCCCAGAGGCCGACTCCTACGAGCAGTACTTC. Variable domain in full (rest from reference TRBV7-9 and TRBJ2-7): DTGVSQNPRHKITKRGQNVTFRCDPISEHNRLYWYRQTLGQGPEFLTYFQNEAQLEKSRLLSDRFSAERPKGSFSTLEIQRTEQGDSAMYLCASSLVPEADSYEQYFGPGTRLTVT.